The next 25 T cell receptor beta chains were all read from a single sample in a study of Ad26.COV2.S vaccination and SARS-CoV-2 variants. Produced via immunoSEQ multiplex PCR; TCRdb's table is partial and in-frame only. The repertoire holds about 350,000 clones, with about 89% as singletons. As for treatment: around 19 received Ad26.COV2.S at low or high dose, single or two shots; 5 received placebo; per-sample allocation not given. Samples analyzed were those drawn on day 63 after the first vaccine or placebo injection. Sequenced here: peripheral blood, sampled in a trial of Ad26.COV2.S vaccine versus placebo. All receptors derive from a person between 18 and 60 years old who received the Ad26.COV2.S COVID-19 vaccine or a placebo.

CDR3 amino acids: CASSFGRSLAADTQYF. DNA for the CDR3: TGTGCCAGCAGTTTCGGGCGGAGTCTGGCGGCAGATACGCAGTATTTT. The chain has TRBV27 and TRBJ2-3; the D is unclear. The CDR3 contains 16 residues. Germline V gene lookup returns CDR1 MNHEY and CDR2 SMNVEV (reference sequence). Trimming removed 3 bases at V and 4 bases at J, with 17 bases between.

The rearrangement links TRBV10-3 to TRBJ2-7; 9 bases align to TRBD2. CDR1 ENHRY and CDR2 SYGVKD come from the germline V gene. The CDR3 length is 14 residues. V gave up 11 bases and J gave up 2 bases; unmatched junction bases: 10. This chain's CDR3 is CAAQAGTSTYEQYF. The CDR3 DNA reads as TGTGCCGCCCAAGCCGGGACTAGCACCTACGAGCAGTACTTC.

The chain combines TRBV4-1 with TRBJ2-7, with 12 bases identical to TRBD1. The V segment lost 4 bases and the J segment 7 bases; nucleotides outside the gene matches: 8. The CDR3 loop spans 15 amino acids. Germline V gives CDR1 MGHRA, CDR2 YSYEKL. Written as DNA, the CDR3 is TGCGCCAGCAGCCGGGGACAGGGGGCGCCTCGAGAGCAGTACTTC. Its translation is CASSRGQGAPREQYF.

Concerning this clone itself: This CDR3 is also generated by other DNA sequences in the sample. V gene TRBV18 combines with J gene TRBJ2-7; TRBD1 is a possible D gene (6 bases). Trimming shortened V by 3 bases and J by 0 bases, and 9 bases separated the two germline ends. The CDR3 is 14 amino acids. Germline CDR1 is KGHSH and CDR2 is LQKENI. The DNA for the CDR3 is TGTGCCAGCTCACCTCAGGGGTACTCCTACGAGCAGTACTTC. Translation gives CASSPQGYSYEQYF.

This clone was observed once. Here the CDR3 reads CASSHRGRGYTF. CDR3 in DNA: TGTGCCAGCAGCCACAGAGGAAGGGGCTACACCTTC. This chain uses TRBV14 with TRBJ1-2; D gene unclear. The CDR3 is made up of 12 amino acids. Germline-derived CDR1 and CDR2 are SGHDN and FVKESK. Deletions cut 3 bases from V and 8 bases from J, with 10 bases between.

This CDR3 is CASRMWAGRGATTDTQYF. DNA of the CDR3: TGTGCCAGCAGGATGTGGGCAGGCCGAGGTGCCACCACAGATACGCAGTATTTT. The rearrangement uses TRBV27 and TRBJ2-3; D call uncertain. Trimming left V 6 bases short and J 2 bases short, with 24 bases between. CDR3 length equals 18 residues. From germline, CDR1 is MNHEY and CDR2 SMNVEV (reference sequence).

The CDR3 region is CATSDPLAGGPGDTQYF. CDR3 nucleotide sequence: TGTGCCACCAGTGATCCTTTAGCGGGAGGGCCGGGAGATACGCAGTATTTT. The chain recombines TRBV24-1 with TRBJ2-3, with 11 nucleotides matching TRBD2. The CDR3 is 17 residues long. Per germline, CDR1 KGHDR and CDR2 SFDVKD. The V and J ends lost 3 bases and 5 bases, in that order; junction bases with no gene match: 9.

The V call is TRBV27, the J call TRBJ2-7; the match to TRBD2 covers 8 bases. CDR3 size: 13 residues. CDR1 and CDR2 from the germline V gene are MNHEY and SMNVEV (reference sequence). V lost 3 bases and J lost 2; bases outside the gene matches: 0. CDR3 DNA sequence: TGTGCCAGCAGTTTTAGCGGGACCTACGAGCAGTACTTC. Translating it yields CASSFSGTYEQYF.

V is TRBV5-6 and J is TRBJ2-5; a possible D gene is TRBD1 (5 bases). V lost 4 bases and J lost 5, with 15 bases in between. Per the germline V gene, CDR1 is SGHDT and CDR2 is YYEEEE. This CDR3 is built from 14 residues. CDR3 DNA sequence: TGTGCCAGCAGCCTAGGGGCAGGGAAGGAGACCCAGTACTTC. Its translation: CASSLGAGKETQYF.

The V and J genes are TRBV5-1 and TRBJ2-5; 11 nucleotides agree with TRBD1. CDR1 is SGHRS, CDR2 YFSETQ, per germline. This CDR3 comprises 16 residues. The junction had 7 bases not matched to a gene; V was cut back by 4 bases and J by 2 bases. CDR3 protein: CASSNRDRGFQETQYF. CDR3 DNA sequence: TGCGCCAGCAGCAACCGGGACAGGGGGTTTCAAGAGACCCAGTACTTC.

The rearrangement uses TRBV5-6 and TRBJ1-3; D call uncertain. The ends were cut back, 1 base at V and 0 bases at J, with 5 bases in the middle. Germline V gives CDR1 SGHDT, CDR2 YYEEEE. CDR3 size: 14 residues. CDR3 bases: TGTGCCAGCAGCTTGCAATACTCTGGAAACACCATATATTTT. Amino acids: CASSLQYSGNTIYF.

The chain is built from TRBV18 and TRBJ1-4, with TRBD1 matching over 7 bases. The CDR3 loop spans 16 amino acids. The trim removed 4 bases at V and 0 bases at J, leaving 5 bases unmatched. The V gene's germline CDR1 is KGHSH and CDR2 LQKENI. CDR3 protein: CASSRTGQATNEKLFF. DNA of the CDR3: TGTGCCAGCTCACGAACTGGACAGGCAACTAATGAAAAACTGTTTTTT.

V and J are TRBV3-1 (or the pseudogene TRBV3-2) and TRBJ1-2, with D possibly being TRBD1 (6 bases). CDR3 length equals 19 residues. Germline V lookup: CDR1 LGHDT, CDR2 YNNKEL (reference sequence). The V gene lost 2 bases and the J gene lost 3 bases, with 25 bases spanning the gap. The CDR3 spells CASSQRYPDSQLSYYGYTF. DNA of the CDR3: TGTGCCAGCAGCCAAAGGTATCCGGACAGTCAACTATCGTACTATGGCTACACCTTC.

This sequence joins TRBV19 and TRBJ2-7, with a weak D call TRBD2 (6 bases). This CDR3 has 14 residues. The germline V gene has CDR1 LNHDA and CDR2 SQIVND (reference sequence). V was trimmed by 6 bases and J by 5 bases, leaving 17 bases between them. The CDR3 region is CASRGSGGVDEQYF. CDR3 in DNA: TGTGCCAGTAGAGGATCCGGGGGAGTCGACGAGCAGTACTTC.

The V and J genes are TRBV7-3 and TRBJ2-1; perhaps TRBD1 as D (6 bases). Deletions cut 5 bases from V and 3 bases from J, with 14 bases between. Germline V gene lookup returns CDR1 SGHTA and CDR2 FQGTGA. This CDR3 comprises 15 residues. The CDR3 sequence is CASSPTPQGYNEQFF. The CDR3 bases are TGTGCCAGCAGCCCCACCCCACAGGGCTACAATGAGCAGTTCTTC.

This chain links TRBV7-9 with TRBJ1-1; no clear D gene. Germline CDR1 reads SEHNR; CDR2 reads FQNEAQ (reference sequence). The CDR3 sequence is 14 residues long. The ends were cut back, 5 bases at V and 5 bases at J, with 15 bases in the middle. The CDR3 bases are TGTGCCAGCAGCAAGATCTCGGTAGCAACTGAAGCTTTCTTT. Its translation is CASSKISVATEAFF.

V and J are TRBV18 and TRBJ2-5; TRBD1 matches 8 bases. The V gene's germline CDR1 is KGHSH and CDR2 LQKENI. After removal of 6 bases from V and 5 bases from J, the junction contained 8 bases not matched to a gene. The CDR3 has 14 residues. The CDR3 nucleotides are TGTGCCAGCTCCCTCGGACAGGGACGGGAGACCCAGTACTTC. Amino acid sequence: CASSLGQGRETQYF.

This clone was counted a few times. The chain joins TRBV10-3 to TRBJ2-7; D uncertain. CDR1 is ENHRY and CDR2 is SYGVKD in the germline V gene. V gave up 0 bases and J gave up 1 base, with 10 bases separating them. The CDR3 covers 15 residues. The DNA of the CDR3 is TGTGCCATCAGTGAGTCGGGCAGGCGGTCCTACGAGCAGTACTTC. As protein: CAISESGRRSYEQYF.

This clone was picked up one time. The chain joins TRBV19 to TRBJ2-6, with unresolved D. From germline, CDR1 is LNHDA and CDR2 SQIVND (reference sequence). Trimming shortened V by 6 bases and J by 0 bases, and 9 bases separated the two germline ends. The CDR3 has 15 amino acids. CDR3 sequence reads: CASSSRFSGANVLTF. CDR3 nucleotide sequence: TGTGCCAGTAGCAGCCGGTTCTCTGGGGCCAACGTCCTGACTTTC.

The rearrangement uses TRBV19 and TRBJ2-7, with 11 bases identical to TRBD1. The ends lost 3 bases at V and 5 bases at J; junction bases unmatched: 6. CDR1 is LNHDA and CDR2 is SQIVND in the germline V gene (reference sequence). The CDR3 extends over 15 amino acids. In nucleotides, the CDR3 is TGTGCCAGTAGTATCCGGGACAGGGGGGCGCACGAGCAGTACTTC. It specifies CASSIRDRGAHEQYF.

The rearrangement links TRBV27 to TRBJ2-7; no definite D call. Trimming took off 0 bases at V and 3 bases at J, with 6 bases between the two ends. The CDR3 is made up of 13 amino acids. Looked up from germline, CDR1 is MNHEY and CDR2 is SMNVEV (reference sequence). CDR3 protein: CASSLSTNYEQYF. In DNA form, the CDR3 reads TGTGCCAGCAGTTTATCGACAAACTACGAGCAGTACTTC.

J is TRBJ2-5 and V is TRBV12-3 or TRBV12-4; no clear D gene. The CDR3 extends over 13 amino acids. The ends were cut back, 2 bases at V and 0 bases at J, with 4 bases in the middle. CDR3 nucleotides: TGTGCCAGCAGTTTATTGGACCAAGAGACCCAGTACTTC. As protein: CASSLLDQETQYF.

The count of this clone is one. The chain is built from TRBV28 and TRBJ2-2; D gene ambiguous. CDR3 size: 11 residues. The V gene lost 5 bases and the J gene lost 5 bases, with 3 bases spanning the gap. CDR1 is MDHEN and CDR2 is SYDVKM in the germline V gene. The CDR3 loop reads CASSRTGELFF. The CDR3 coding sequence is TGTGCCAGCAGTCGGACCGGGGAGCTGTTTTTT.

The chain is built from TRBV28 and TRBJ2-1, with no clear D. CDR3 size: 13 residues. The V end lost 11 bases, the J end lost 5 bases, and 16 bases lay between the germline ends. Germline V gives CDR1 MDHEN, CDR2 SYDVKM. The CDR3 sequence: CAVDPRSHNEQFF. CDR3 bases: TGTGCCGTCGACCCCCGTAGCCACAATGAGCAGTTCTTC.

CDR3 amino acids: CASSFKETQYF. Written as DNA, the CDR3 is TGTGCCAGCAGTTTCAAAGAGACCCAGTACTTC. The chain couples TRBV12-3 or TRBV12-4 to TRBJ2-5; D unresolved. The length of the CDR3 is 11 residues. Trimming removed 3 bases at V and 3 bases at J, with 2 bases between.